What follows is one TCR beta chain and its context. This record comes from a study of T cell changes during pregnancy in multiple sclerosis. This table comes from immunoSEQ multiplex PCR, and its TCRdb copy is limited to in-frame clones, with some not included. The repertoire holds around 60,000 clones, roughly 96% seen once, with 2.5% in the top ten. The sample consisted of CD8+ T cells from peripheral blood mononuclear cells, taken after pregnancy. This TCR derives from a female donor with multiple sclerosis, enrolled in a pregnancy study.

CDR3 amino acids: CASSQLAGYNEQFF. CDR3 coding DNA: TGTGCCAGCAGTCAACTAGCGGGTTACAATGAGCAGTTCTTC. The chain uses TRBV6-1 and TRBJ2-1; 9 bases are shared with TRBD2. V lost 5 bases to trimming and J lost 4 bases; unmatched junction nucleotides: 3. The CDR3 is 14 amino acids. CDR1 and CDR2 from the germline V gene are MNHNS and SASEGT.